This T cell receptor beta chain was sequenced during a study of CD8+CD57+ T cells in acquired aplastic anemia. About the study: Sorted CD4+ and CD8+ cells gave an average of about 3.4 ug of DNA.

The germline CDR1 and CDR2 sequences are SNHLY and FYNNEI. V was shortened by 5 bases and J by 5 bases, with 13 bases between the two germline ends. The CDR3 is 13 amino acids. Study outcomes and limitations: Found in both controls and patients were some 30 CD8+ CDR3 sequences.

Genomic DNA templated the TCR beta VDJ and CDR3 profiling. TCRdb recomputed calls from the reads with MiXCR, one row per CDR3 protein. The sample has about 170,000 distinct CDR3 sequences, around 50% seen once. Patients sequenced had flow cytometry evidence of CD8+CD57+ cell expansion. Patients uniformly had severe acquired aplastic anemia. In the case of this clonotype: The target antigen is unknown.

The specimen sequenced was sorted CD4+, CD8+, or CD8+CD57+ T cells (not recorded which) from PBMCs. The chain is built from TRBV2 and TRBJ2-7, with D perhaps TRBD1 (6 bases). This clonotype originated in a human donor with aplastic anemia. The CDR3 loop is CASSLQGTDEQYF. The CDR3 DNA follows: TGTGCCAGCAGTCTACAGGGAACGGACGAGCAGTACTTC.